These 5 T cell receptor beta chains originate from one sample sequenced in a study of OX40 agonist ivuxolimab in advanced cancers. This table comes from immunoSEQ multiplex PCR, and its TCRdb copy is limited to in-frame clones, with some not included. The profile shows approximately 61,000 clones, roughly 80% of them singletons. The sequences come from CD4+ or CD8+ T cells sorted from blood, collected in a trial of the OX40 agonist ivuxolimab. The receptor source for this set is an adult with an advanced solid tumor such as melanoma, head and neck, liver or kidney cancer.

This clone occurred once. The V gene is TRBV7-6, the J gene TRBJ2-2; possible D gene TRBD1, 5 bases. CDR3 size: 15 residues. CDR1 SGHVS and CDR2 FNYEAQ come from the germline V gene. Trimming removed 2 bases at V and 5 bases at J, with 12 bases between. The CDR3 DNA reads as TGTGCCAGCAGCTTAAGCAGGGCGGAAACCGGGGAGCTGTTTTTT. Amino acid sequence: CASSLSRAETGELFF.

About this clone: The sample contains more than one DNA sequence encoding this CDR3. This chain uses TRBV5-6 with TRBJ1-1; D gene ambiguous. V was pared by 2 bases and J by 3 bases, with 2 bases between. The CDR3 runs to 11 residues. Per the germline V gene, CDR1 is SGHDT and CDR2 is YYEEEE. CDR3 sequence (DNA): TGTGCCAGCAGCTTATACACTGAAGCTTTCTTT. Translating it yields CASSLYTEAFF.

This clone has a handful of counts. The chain has TRBV5-1 and TRBJ1-6; TRBD1 aligns across 7 bases. J lost 6 bases, V lost 4 bases, and 7 bases had no gene match. The CDR3 spans 15 residues. Germline assignment: CDR1 SGHRS and CDR2 YFSETQ. The CDR3 loop reads CASSLRQGINSPLHF. The CDR3 DNA reads TGCGCCAGCAGCCTCCGACAGGGAATTAATTCACCCCTCCACTTT. Filled out from reference TRBV5-1 and TRBJ1-6, the complete variable domain reads KAGVTQTPRYLIKTRGQQVTLSCSPISGHRSVSWYQQTPGQGLQFLFEYFSETQRNKGNFPGRFSGRQFSNSRSEMNVSTLELGDSALYLCASSLRQGINSPLHFGNGTRLTVT.

The J gene is TRBJ1-2, the V gene TRBV9, with D unresolved. Germline lookup yields CDR1 SGDLS and CDR2 YYNGEE. The length of the CDR3 is 12 residues. The V end lost 3 bases, the J end lost 0 bases, and 3 bases lay between the germline ends. CDR3 DNA sequence: TGTGCCAGCAGCGAAACTAACTATGGCTACACCTTC. Its translation: CASSETNYGYTF.

The chain links TRBV6-6 to TRBJ2-5, with D possibly matching TRBD1 (5 bases). The ends were cut back, 4 bases at V and 5 bases at J, with 11 bases in the middle. The CDR3 runs to 13 residues. CDR1 and CDR2 from the germline V gene are MNHNY and SVGAGI (reference sequence). The CDR3 region is CASSLTVQETQYF. The CDR3 nucleotides read TGTGCCAGCAGTTTGACAGTCCAGGAGACCCAGTACTTC.